This TCR beta chain was obtained from a study of blood T cell repertoires in COVID-19. Overall study context: The samples span acute and convalescent COVID-19 from the United States, Italy and Spain. From T cells, B-cell-depleted T cells, or PBMCs came the material, which was cDNA or gDNA.

Clones were read by immunoSEQ multiplex PCR, and TCRdb kept only the in-frame ones, dropping some. The sample records some 80,000 clones, around 80% being singletons. The CDR3 sequence is 16 residues long. Per the germline V gene, CDR1 is LGHDT and CDR2 is YNNKEL (reference sequence). Trimming took off 0 bases at V and 3 bases at J, with 15 bases between the two ends. The sequencing input was peripheral blood. The genes are TRBV3-1 (or the pseudogene TRBV3-2) and TRBJ2-7; D is possibly TRBD1 (6 bases). The receptor's source is a man in his 60s with active or convalescent COVID-19. In DNA form, the CDR3 reads TGTGCCAGCAGCCAAGAATTATTCGGACAGCTCTACGAGCAGTACTTC. Protein product: CASSQELFGQLYEQYF.